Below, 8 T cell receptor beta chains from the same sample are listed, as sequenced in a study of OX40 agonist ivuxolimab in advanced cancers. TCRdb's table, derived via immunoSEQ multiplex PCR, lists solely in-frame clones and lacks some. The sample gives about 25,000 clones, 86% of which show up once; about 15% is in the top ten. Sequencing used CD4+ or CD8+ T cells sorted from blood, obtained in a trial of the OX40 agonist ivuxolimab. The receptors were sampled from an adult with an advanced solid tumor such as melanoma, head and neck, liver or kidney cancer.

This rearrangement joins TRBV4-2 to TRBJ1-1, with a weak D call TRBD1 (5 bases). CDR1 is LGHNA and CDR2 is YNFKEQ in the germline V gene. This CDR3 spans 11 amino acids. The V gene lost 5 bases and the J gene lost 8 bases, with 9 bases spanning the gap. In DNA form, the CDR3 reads TGTGCCAGCAGCTCGGGGCGGGAAGCTTTCTTT. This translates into CASSSGREAFF.

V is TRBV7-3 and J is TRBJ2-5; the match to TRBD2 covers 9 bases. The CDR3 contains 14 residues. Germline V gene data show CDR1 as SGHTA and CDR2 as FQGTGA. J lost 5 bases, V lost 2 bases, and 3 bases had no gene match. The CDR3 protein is CASSLAGGLETQYF. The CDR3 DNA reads TGTGCCAGCAGCTTAGCGGGGGGGCTGGAGACCCAGTACTTC.

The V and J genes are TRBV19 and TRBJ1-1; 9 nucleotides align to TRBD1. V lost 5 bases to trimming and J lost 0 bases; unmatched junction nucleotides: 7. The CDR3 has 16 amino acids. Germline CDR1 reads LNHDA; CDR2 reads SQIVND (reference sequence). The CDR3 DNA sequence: TGTGCCAGTAGTCCCGGGACAGGGTTAATGAACACTGAAGCTTTCTTT. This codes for CASSPGTGLMNTEAFF.

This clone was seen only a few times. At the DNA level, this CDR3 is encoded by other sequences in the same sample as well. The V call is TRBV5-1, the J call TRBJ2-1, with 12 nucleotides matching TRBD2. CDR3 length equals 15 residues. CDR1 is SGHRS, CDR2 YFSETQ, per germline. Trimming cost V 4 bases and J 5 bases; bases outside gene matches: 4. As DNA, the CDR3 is TGCGCCAGCAGCAAGCGACTAGCGGGGGACAATGAGCAGTTCTTC. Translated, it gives CASSKRLAGDNEQFF.

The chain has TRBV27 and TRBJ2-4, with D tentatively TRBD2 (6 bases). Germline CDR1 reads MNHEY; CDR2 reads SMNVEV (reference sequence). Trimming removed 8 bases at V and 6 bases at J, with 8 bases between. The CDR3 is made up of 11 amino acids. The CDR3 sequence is CASRLGNIQYF. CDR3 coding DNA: TGTGCCAGCCGACTAGGAAACATTCAGTACTTC.

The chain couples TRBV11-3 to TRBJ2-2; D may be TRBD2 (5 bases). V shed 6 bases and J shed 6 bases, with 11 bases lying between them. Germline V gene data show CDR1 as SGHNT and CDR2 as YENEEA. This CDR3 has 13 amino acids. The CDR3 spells CASSLGLSGELFF. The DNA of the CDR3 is TGTGCCAGCAGTCTTGGACTTTCCGGGGAGCTGTTTTTT.

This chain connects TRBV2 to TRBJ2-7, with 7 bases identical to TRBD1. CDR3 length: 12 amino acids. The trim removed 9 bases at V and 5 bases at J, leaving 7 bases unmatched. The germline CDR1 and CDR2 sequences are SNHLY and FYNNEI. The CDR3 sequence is CASRDRVNEQYF. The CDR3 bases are TGTGCCAGTCGAGACAGGGTTAACGAGCAGTACTTC.

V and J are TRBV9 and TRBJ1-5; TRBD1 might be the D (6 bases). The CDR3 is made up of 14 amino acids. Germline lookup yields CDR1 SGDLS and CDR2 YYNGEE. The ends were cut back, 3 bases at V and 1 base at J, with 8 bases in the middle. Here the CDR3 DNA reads TGTGCCAGCAGCGGGGACACCAGCAATCAGCCCCAGCATTTT. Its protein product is CASSGDTSNQPQHF.